Below, 2 T cell receptor beta chains from the same sample are listed, as sequenced in a study of blood T cell repertoires in COVID-19. Sequenced by immunoSEQ multiplex PCR; TCRdb stores in-frame clones only, minus some. Among tens of thousands of clones listed, just over 85% were seen once. The sequencing sample was made of peripheral blood. The receptors stem from a man aged 25-45 years with acute or convalescent COVID-19.

This chain links TRBV30 with TRBJ2-1; 9 bases are a match to TRBD1. Germline-derived CDR1 and CDR2 are GTSNPN and SVGIG (reference sequence). V lost 3 bases and J lost 1; bases outside the gene matches: 7. The CDR3 sequence is 16 residues long. CDR3: CAWSVLGTGSYNEQFF. The DNA of the CDR3 is TGTGCCTGGAGCGTGTTGGGGACAGGGTCCTACAATGAGCAGTTCTTC.

The rearrangement uses TRBV5-6 and TRBJ2-7; D not resolved. V was pared by 4 bases and J by 2 bases, with 10 bases between. The CDR3 runs 13 residues. Per the germline V gene, CDR1 is SGHDT and CDR2 is YYEEEE. The CDR3 here is CASSLPIAYEQYF. DNA of the CDR3: TGTGCCAGCAGCCTCCCCATAGCCTACGAGCAGTACTTC. Full variable domain (missing parts from reference TRBV5-6 and TRBJ2-7): DAGVTQSPTHLIKTRGQQVTLRCSPKSGHDTVSWYQQALGQGPQFIFQYYEEEERQRGNFPDRFSGHQFPNYSSELNVNALLLGDSALYLCASSLPIAYEQYFGPGTRLTVT.